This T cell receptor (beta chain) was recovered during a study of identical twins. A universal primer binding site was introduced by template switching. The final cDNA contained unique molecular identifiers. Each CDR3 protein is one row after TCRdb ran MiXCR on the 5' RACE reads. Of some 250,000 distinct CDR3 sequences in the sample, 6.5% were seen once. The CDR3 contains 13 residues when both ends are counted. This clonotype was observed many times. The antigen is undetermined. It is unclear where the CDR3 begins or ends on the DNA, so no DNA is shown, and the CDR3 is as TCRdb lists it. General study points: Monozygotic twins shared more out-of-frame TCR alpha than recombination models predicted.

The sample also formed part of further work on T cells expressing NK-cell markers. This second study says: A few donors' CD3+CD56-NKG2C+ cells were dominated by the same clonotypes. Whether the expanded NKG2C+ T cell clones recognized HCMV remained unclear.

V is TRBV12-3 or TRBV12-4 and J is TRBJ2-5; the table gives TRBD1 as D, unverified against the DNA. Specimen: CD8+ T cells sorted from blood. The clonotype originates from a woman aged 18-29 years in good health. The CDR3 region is CASSSSARETQYF.